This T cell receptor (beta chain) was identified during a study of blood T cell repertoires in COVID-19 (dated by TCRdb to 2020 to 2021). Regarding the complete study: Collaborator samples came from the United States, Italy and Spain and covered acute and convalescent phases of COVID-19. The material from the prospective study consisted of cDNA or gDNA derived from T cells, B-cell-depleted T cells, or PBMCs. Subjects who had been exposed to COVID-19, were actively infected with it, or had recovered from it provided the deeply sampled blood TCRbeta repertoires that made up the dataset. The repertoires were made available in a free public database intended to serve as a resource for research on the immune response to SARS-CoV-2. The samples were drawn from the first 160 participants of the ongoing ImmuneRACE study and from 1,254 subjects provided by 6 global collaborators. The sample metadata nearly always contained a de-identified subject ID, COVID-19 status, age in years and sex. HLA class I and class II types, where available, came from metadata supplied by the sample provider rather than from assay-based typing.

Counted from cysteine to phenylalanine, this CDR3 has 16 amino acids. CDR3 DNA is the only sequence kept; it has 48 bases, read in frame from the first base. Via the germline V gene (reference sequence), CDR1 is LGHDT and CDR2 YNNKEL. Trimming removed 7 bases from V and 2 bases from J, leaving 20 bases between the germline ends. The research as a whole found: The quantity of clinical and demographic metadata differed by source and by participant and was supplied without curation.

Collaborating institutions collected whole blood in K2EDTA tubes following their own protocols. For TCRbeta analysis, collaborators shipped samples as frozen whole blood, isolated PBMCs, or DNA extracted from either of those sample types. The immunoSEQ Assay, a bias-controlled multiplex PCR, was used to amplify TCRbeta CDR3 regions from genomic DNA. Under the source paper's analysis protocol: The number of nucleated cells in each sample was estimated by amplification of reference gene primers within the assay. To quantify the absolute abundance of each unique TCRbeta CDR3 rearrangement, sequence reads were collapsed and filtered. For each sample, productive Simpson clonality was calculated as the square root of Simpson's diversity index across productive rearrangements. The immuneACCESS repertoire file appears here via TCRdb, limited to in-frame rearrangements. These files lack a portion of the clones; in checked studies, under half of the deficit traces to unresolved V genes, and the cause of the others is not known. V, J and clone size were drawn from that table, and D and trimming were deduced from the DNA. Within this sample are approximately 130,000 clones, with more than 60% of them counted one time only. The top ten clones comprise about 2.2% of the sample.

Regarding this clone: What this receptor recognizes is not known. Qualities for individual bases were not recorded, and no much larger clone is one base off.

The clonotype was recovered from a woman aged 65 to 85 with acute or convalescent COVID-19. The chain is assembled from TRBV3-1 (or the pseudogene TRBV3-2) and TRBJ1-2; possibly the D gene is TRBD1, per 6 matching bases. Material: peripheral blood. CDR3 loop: CASTTSAGGANYGYTF. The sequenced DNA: TGTGCCAGCACCACAAGCGCGGGGGGCGCAAACTATGGCTACACCTTC.